This T cell receptor beta chain was sequenced in a study of shared clonotypes between healthy human individuals. There are 15 residues in the CDR3. Germline V gene sequence: CDR1 SGHDT, CDR2 YYEEEE. The method was immunoSEQ multiplex PCR; TCRdb's version includes in-frame clones alone and lacks a portion of them. The table records a few million clones, approximately 96% of them present only once. For this clone: At one of its ends the junction is not consistent with the germline gene, which may arise from a read error. Distinct nucleotide sequences in the sample also encode this CDR3.

The sequencing input was naive CD4+ T cells sorted from blood. The subset: CD45RA+ positively selected. This receptor was taken from a man in his late teens or twenties in good health. V usage is TRBV5-6 and J usage is TRBJ2-4, with D unresolved. Here the CDR3 DNA reads TGCGCCAGCAGCCATGGACCCTCCTCACCGGGCATTCAGTACTTC. Translation: CASSHGPSSPGIQYF.